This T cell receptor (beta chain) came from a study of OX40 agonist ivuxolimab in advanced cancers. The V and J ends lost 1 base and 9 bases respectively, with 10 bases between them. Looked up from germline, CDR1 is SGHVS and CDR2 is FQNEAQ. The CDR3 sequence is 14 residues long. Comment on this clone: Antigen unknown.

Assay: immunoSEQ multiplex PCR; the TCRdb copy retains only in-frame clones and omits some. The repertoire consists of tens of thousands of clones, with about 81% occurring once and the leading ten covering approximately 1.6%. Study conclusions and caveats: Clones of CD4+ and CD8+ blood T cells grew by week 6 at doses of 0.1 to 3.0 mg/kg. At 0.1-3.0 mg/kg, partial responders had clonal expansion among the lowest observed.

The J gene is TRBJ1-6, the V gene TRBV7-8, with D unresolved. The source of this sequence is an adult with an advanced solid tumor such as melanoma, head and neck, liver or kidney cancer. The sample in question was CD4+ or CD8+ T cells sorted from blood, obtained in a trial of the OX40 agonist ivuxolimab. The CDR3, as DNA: TGTGCCAGCAGCTTAGGCCCCTTCTCTTCACCCCTCCACTTT. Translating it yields CASSLGPFSSPLHF.